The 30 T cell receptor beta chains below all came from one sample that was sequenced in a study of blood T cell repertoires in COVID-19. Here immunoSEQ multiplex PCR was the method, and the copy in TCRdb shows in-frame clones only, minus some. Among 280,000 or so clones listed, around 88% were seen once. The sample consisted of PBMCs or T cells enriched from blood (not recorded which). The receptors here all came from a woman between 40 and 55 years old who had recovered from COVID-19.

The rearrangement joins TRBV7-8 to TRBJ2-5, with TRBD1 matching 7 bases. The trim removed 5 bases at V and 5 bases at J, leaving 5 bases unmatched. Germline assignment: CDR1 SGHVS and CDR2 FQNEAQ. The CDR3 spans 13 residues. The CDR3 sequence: CASSPGQAETQYF. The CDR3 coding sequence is TGTGCCAGCAGCCCCGGACAGGCGGAGACCCAGTACTTC.

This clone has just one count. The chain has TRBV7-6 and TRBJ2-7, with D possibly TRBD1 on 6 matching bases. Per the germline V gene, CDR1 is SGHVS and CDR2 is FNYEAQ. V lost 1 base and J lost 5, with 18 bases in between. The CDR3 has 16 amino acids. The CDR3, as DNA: TGTGCCAGCAGCTTAGAGGCGTGGGGCAGGGGAGACGAGCAGTACTTC. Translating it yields CASSLEAWGRGDEQYF.

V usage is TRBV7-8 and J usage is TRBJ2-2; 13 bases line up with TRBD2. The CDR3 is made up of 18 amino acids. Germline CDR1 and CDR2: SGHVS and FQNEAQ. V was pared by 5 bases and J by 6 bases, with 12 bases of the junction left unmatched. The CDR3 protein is CASSHRTSGRKNAGELFF. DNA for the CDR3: TGTGCCAGCAGCCACCGGACTAGCGGGAGAAAAAACGCCGGGGAGCTGTTTTTT.

In nucleotides, the CDR3 is TGTGCCAGCATCGGTAATCCCCATAATTCACCCCTCCACTTT. This encodes CASIGNPHNSPLHF. The chain joins TRBV28 to TRBJ1-6; D gene unclear. The CDR3 has 14 amino acids. The germline gives CDR1 MDHEN, CDR2 SYDVKM. V lost 7 bases, J lost 5 bases, and 12 bases lay in between. The whole variable domain, remainder taken from reference TRBV28 and TRBJ1-6, is DVKVTQSSRYLVKRTGEKVFLECVQDMDHENMFWYRQDPGLGLRLIYFSYDVKMKEKGDIPEGYSVSREKKERFSLILESASTNQTSMYLCASIGNPHNSPLHFGNGTRLTVT.

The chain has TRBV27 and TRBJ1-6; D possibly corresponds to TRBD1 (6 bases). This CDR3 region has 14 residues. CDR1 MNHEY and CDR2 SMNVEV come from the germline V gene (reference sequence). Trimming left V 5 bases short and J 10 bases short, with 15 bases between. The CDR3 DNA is TGTGCCAGCAGTCCCGCAGGGGTCGGCTCACCCCTCCACTTT. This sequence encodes CASSPAGVGSPLHF.

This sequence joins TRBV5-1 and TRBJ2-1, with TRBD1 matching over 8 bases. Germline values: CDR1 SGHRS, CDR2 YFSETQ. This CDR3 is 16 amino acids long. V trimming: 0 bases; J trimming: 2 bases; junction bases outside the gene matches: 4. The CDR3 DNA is TGCGCCAGCAGCTTGGGGACAGGGTCGGCCTACAATGAGCAGTTCTTC. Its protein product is CASSLGTGSAYNEQFF.

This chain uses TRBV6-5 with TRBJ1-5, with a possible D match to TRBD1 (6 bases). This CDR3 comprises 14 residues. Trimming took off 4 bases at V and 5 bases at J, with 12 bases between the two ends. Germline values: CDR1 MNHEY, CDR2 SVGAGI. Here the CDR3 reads CASSSTGRDQPQHF. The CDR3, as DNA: TGTGCCAGCAGTTCGACAGGCCGGGATCAGCCCCAGCATTTT.

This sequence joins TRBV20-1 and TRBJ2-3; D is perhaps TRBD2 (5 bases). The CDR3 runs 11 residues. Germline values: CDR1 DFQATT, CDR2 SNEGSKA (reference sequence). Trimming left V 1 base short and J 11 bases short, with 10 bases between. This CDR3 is CSARALSGQYF. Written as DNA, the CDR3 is TGCAGTGCTAGAGCCTTAAGCGGGCAGTATTTT.

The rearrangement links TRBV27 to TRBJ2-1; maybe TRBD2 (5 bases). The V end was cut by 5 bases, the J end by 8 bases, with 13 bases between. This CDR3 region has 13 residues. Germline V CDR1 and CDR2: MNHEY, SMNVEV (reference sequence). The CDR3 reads CASSTPMDYEQFF. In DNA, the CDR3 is TGTGCCAGCAGTACCCCGATGGACTATGAGCAGTTCTTC.

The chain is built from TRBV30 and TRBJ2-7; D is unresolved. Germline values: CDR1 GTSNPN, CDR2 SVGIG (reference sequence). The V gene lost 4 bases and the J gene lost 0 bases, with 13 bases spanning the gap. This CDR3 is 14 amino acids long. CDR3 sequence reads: CAWTPEVSSYEQYF. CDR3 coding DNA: TGTGCCTGGACCCCCGAGGTGAGCTCCTACGAGCAGTACTTC.

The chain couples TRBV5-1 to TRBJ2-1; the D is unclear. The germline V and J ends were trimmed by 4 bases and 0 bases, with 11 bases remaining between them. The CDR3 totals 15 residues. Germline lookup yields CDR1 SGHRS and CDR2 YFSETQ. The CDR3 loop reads CASSLSTISYNEQFF. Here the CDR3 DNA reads TGCGCCAGCAGCCTGTCGACAATCTCCTACAATGAGCAGTTCTTC.

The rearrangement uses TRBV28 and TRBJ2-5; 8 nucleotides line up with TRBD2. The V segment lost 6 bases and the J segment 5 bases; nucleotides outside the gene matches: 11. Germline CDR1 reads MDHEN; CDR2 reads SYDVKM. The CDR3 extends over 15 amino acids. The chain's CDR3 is CASSLLSSGWETQYF. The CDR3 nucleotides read TGTGCCAGCAGCCTCCTTTCTAGCGGGTGGGAGACCCAGTACTTC.

As DNA, the CDR3 is TGTGCCTGGAGTCCGGTTCGTGGCACTGAAGCTTTCTTT. This codes for CAWSPVRGTEAFF. V is TRBV30 and J is TRBJ1-1; D remains ambiguous. This CDR3 has 13 residues. Germline CDR1 is GTSNPN and CDR2 is SVGIG (reference sequence). V was trimmed by 2 bases and J by 4 bases, leaving 11 bases between them.

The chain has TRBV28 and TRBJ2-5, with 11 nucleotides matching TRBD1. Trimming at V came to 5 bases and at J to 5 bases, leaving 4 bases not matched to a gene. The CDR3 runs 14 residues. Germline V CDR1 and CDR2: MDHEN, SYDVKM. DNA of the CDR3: TGTGCCAGCAGTCTGGACAGGGGGCCTGAGACCCAGTACTTC. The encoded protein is CASSLDRGPETQYF.

CDR3: CASRGQSYSNQPQHF. CDR3 DNA: TGTGCCAGTAGGGGACAGAGCTATAGCAATCAGCCCCAGCATTTT. The chain uses TRBV19 and TRBJ1-5; the match to TRBD1 covers 7 bases. The V segment lost 6 bases and the J segment 0 bases; nucleotides outside the gene matches: 5. The V gene's germline CDR1 is LNHDA and CDR2 SQIVND (reference sequence). The CDR3 has 15 amino acids. The variable domain in full, completed from reference TRBV19 and TRBJ1-5, reads DGGITQSPKYLFRKEGQNVTLSCEQNLNHDAMYWYRQDPGQGLRLIYYSQIVNDFQKGDIAEGYSVSREKKESFPLTVTSAQKNPTAFYLCASRGQSYSNQPQHFGDGTRLSIL.

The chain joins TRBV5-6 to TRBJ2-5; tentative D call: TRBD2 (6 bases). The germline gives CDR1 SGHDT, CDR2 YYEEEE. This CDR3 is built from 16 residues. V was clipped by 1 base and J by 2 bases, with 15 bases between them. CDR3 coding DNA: TGTGCCAGCAGCTTGAGCGGCGGGGCCAAACAAGAGACCCAGTACTTC. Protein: CASSLSGGAKQETQYF.

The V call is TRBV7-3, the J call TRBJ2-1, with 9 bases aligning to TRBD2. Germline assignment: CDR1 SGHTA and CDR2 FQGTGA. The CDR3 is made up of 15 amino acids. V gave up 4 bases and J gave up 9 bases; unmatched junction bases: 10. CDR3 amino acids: CASSSGGGRAGEQFF. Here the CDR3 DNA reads TGTGCCAGCAGCTCAGGCGGCGGGAGGGCTGGTGAGCAGTTCTTC. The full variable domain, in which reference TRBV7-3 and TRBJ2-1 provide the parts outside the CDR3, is GAGVSQTPSNKVTEKGKYVELRCDPISGHTALYWYRQSLGQGPEFLIYFQGTGAADDSGLPNDRFFAVRPEGSVSTLKIQRTERGDSAVYLCASSSGGGRAGEQFFGPGTRLTVL.

In DNA form, the CDR3 reads TGTGCCAGCTCGGACAGCCTCCAAGAGACCCAGTACTTC. The encoded protein is CASSDSLQETQYF. The chain joins TRBV14 to TRBJ2-5; possibly TRBD1 for D (6 bases). Trimming cost V 8 bases and J 1 base, with 11 bases left between them. Germline V CDR1 and CDR2: SGHDN, FVKESK. This CDR3 spans 13 amino acids.

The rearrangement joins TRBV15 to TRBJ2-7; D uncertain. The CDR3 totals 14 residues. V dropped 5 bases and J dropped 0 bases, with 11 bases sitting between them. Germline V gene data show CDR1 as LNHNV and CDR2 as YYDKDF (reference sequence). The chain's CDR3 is CATSQQVSSYEQYF. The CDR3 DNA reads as TGTGCCACCAGCCAGCAGGTCTCCTCCTACGAGCAGTACTTC.

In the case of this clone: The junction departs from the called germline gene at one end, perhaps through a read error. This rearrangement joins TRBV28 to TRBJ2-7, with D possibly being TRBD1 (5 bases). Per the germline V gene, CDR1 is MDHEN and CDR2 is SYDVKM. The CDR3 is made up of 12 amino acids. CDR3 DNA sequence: TGTGCCAGCACCCTCCCGGACATGCGTCCTTGGTTT. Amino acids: CASTLPDMRPWF.

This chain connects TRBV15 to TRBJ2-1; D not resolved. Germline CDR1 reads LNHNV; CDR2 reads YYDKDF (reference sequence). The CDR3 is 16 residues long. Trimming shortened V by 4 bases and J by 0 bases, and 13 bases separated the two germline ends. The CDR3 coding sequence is TGTGCCACCAGCACCCCCACGGAGAGCTCCTACAATGAGCAGTTCTTC. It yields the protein CATSTPTESSYNEQFF.

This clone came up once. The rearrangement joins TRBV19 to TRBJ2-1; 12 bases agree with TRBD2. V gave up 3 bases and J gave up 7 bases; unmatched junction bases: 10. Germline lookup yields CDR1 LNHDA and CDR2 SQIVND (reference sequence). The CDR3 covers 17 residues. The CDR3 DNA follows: TGTGCCAGTAGTATCCCCTCTCTGACTAGCGGGAGAAATGAGCAGTTCTTC. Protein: CASSIPSLTSGRNEQFF.

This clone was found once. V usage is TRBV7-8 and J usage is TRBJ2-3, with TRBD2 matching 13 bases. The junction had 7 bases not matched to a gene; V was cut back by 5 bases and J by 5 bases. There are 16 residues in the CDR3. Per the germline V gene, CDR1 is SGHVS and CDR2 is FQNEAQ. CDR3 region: CASSHTSGRVGDTQYF. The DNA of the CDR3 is TGTGCCAGCAGCCATACTAGCGGGAGGGTCGGAGATACGCAGTATTTT.

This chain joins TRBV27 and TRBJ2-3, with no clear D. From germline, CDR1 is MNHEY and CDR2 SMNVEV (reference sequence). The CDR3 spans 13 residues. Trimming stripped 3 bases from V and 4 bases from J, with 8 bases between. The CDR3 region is CASSFQSSDTQYF. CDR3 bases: TGTGCCAGCAGTTTTCAGTCTTCAGATACGCAGTATTTT.

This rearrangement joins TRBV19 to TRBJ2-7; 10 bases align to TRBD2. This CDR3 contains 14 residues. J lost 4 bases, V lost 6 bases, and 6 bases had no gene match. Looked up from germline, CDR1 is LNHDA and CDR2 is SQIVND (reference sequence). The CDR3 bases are TGTGCCAGTAGGGGGTCGACTAGCGGGTACGAGCAGTACTTC. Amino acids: CASRGSTSGYEQYF.

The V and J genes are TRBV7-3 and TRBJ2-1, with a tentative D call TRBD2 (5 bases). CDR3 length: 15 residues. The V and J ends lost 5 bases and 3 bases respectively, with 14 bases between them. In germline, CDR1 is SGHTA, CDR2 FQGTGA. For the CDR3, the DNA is TGTGCCAGCAGCACGATCCCCCGGGACTACAATGAGCAGTTCTTC. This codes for CASSTIPRDYNEQFF.

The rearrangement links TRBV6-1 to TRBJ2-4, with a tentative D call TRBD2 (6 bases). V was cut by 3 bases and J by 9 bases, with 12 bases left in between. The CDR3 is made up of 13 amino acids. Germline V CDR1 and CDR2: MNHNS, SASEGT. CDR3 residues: CASSESSVGIQYF. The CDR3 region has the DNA TGTGCCAGCAGTGAGTCTAGCGTTGGCATTCAGTACTTC.

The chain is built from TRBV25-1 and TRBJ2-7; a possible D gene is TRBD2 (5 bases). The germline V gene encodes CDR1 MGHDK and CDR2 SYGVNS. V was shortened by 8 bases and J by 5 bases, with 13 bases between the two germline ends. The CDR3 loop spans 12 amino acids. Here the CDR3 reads CASAGNGDEQYF. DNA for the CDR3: TGTGCCAGCGCCGGGAACGGCGACGAGCAGTACTTC.

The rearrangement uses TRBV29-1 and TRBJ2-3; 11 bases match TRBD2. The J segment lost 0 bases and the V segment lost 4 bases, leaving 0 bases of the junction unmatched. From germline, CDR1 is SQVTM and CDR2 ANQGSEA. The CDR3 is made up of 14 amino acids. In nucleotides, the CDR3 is TGCAGCGTTGTAGCGGGAGGGAGCACAGATACGCAGTATTTT. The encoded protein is CSVVAGGSTDTQYF.

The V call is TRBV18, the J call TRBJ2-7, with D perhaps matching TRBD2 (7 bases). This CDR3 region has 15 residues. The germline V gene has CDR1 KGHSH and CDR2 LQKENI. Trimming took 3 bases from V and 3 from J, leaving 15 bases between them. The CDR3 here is CASSPGTRGGYEQYF. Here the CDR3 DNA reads TGTGCCAGCTCACCGGGGACGAGGGGGGGCTACGAGCAGTACTTC.